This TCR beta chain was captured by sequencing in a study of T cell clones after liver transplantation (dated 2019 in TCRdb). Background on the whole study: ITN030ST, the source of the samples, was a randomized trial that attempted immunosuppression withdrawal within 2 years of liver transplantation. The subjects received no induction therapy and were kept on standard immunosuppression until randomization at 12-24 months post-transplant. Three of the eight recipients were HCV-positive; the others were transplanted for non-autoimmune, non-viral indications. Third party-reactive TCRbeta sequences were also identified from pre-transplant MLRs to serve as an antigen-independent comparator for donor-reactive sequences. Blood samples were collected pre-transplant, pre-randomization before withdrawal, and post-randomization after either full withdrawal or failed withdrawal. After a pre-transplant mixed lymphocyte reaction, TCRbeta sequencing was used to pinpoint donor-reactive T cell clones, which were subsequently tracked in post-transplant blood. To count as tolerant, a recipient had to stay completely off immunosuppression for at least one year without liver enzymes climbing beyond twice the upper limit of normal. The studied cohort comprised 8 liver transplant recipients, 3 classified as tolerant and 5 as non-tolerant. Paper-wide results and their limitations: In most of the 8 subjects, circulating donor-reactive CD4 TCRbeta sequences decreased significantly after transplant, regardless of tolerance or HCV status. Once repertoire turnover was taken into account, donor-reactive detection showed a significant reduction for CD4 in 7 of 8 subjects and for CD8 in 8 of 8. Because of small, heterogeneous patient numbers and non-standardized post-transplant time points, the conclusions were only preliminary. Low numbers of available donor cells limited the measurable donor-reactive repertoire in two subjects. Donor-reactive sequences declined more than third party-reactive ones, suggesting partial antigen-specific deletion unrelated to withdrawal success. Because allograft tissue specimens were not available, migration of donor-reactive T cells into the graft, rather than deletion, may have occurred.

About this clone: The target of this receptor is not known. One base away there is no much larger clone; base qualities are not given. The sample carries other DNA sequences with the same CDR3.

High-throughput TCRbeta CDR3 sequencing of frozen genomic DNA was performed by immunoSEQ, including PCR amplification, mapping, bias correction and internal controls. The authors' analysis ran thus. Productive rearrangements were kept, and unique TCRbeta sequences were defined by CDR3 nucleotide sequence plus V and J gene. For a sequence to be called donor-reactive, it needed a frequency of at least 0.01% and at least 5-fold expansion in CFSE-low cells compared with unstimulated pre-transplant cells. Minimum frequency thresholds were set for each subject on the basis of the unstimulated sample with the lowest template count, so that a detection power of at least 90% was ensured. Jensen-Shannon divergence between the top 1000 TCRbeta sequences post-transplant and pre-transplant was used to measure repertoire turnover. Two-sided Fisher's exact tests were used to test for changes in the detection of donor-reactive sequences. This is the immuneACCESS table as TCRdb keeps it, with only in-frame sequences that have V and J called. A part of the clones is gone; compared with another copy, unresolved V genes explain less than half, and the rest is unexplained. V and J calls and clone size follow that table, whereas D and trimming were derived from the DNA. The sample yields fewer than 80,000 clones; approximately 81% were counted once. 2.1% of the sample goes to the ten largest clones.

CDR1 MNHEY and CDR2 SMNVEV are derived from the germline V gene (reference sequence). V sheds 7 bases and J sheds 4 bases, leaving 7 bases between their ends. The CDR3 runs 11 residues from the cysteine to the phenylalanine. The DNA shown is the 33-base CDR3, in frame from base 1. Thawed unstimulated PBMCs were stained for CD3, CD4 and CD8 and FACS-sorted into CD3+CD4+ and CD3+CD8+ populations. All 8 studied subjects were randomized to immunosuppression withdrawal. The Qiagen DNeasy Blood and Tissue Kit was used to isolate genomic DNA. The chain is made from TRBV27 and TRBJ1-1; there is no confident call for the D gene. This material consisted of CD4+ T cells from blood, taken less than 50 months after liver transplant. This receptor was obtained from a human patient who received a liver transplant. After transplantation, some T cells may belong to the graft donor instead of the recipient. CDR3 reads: CASNRGTEAFF. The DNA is TGTGCCAGCAACCGAGGCACTGAAGCTTTCTTT.